This TCR beta chain is from a study of control samples from healthy donors and cancer patients. The CDR3 length is 16 residues. In germline, CDR1 is SGHVS, CDR2 FQNEAQ. Losses at the gene ends were 6 bases for V and 7 bases for J; bases not matched to a gene: 15. Sequenced by immunoSEQ multiplex PCR; TCRdb stores in-frame clones only, minus some. Seen here are over 80,000 clones, 90% to 95% observed once, and the top ten hold around a sixth. Source material: blood. The receptor was derived from a man aged 25 to 40 in good health. J is TRBJ2-1 and V is TRBV7-8; 7 nucleotides align to TRBD1. This CDR3 reads CASSRQGPLITNEQFF. The CDR3 nucleotides read TGTGCCAGCAGTCGACAGGGCCCCCTGATAACAAATGAGCAGTTCTTC.